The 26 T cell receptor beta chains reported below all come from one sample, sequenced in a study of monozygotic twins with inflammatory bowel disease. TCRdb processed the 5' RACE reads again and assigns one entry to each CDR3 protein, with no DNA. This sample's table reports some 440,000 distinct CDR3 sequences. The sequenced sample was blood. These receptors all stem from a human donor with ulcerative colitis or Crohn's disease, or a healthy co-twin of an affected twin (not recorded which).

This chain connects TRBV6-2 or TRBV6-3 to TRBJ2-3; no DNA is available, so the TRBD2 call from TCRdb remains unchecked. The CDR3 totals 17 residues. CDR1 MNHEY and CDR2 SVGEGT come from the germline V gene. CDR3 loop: CASSYLPLGGGWNTQYF.

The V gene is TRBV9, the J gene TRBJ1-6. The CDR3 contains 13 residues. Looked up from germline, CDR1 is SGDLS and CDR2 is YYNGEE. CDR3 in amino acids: CASSVAVNSPLHF.

The CDR3 loop is CASSLLGHQSKPSNYGYTF. The V gene is TRBV5-6, the J gene TRBJ1-2; TCRdb names TRBD1, which stays unverified in the absence of DNA. This CDR3 spans 19 amino acids. CDR1 and CDR2 from the germline V gene are SGHDT and YYEEEE. The full variable domain, rest sourced from reference TRBV5-6 and TRBJ1-2, is DAGVTQSPTHLIKTRGQQVTLRCSPKSGHDTVSWYQQALGQGPQFIFQYYEEEERQRGNFPDRFSGHQFPNYSSELNVNALLLGDSALYLCASSLLGHQSKPSNYGYTFGSGTRLTVV.

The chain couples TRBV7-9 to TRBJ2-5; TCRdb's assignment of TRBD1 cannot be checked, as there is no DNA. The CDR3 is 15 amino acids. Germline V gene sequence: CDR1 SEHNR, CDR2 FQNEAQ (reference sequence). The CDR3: CASSSSTGAVETQYF. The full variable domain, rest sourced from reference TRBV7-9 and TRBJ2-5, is DTGVSQNPRHKITKRGQNVTFRCDPISEHNRLYWYRQTLGQGPEFLTYFQNEAQLEKSRLLSDRFSAERPKGSFSTLEIQRTEQGDSAMYLCASSSSTGAVETQYFGPGTRLLVL.

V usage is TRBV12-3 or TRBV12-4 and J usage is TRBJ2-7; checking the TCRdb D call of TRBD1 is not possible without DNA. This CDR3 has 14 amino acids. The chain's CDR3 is CASRPRQTSYEQYF.

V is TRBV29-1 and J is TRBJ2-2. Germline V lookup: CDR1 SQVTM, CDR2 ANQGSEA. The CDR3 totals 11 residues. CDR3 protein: CSAGDTGELFF.

The CDR3 here is CASSFQDSGTQYF. The chain has TRBV7-7 and TRBJ2-5; TCRdb designates TRBD2, a call that cannot be tested without DNA. Germline loops: CDR1 SSHAT, CDR2 FNYEAQ (reference sequence). The CDR3 contains 13 residues.

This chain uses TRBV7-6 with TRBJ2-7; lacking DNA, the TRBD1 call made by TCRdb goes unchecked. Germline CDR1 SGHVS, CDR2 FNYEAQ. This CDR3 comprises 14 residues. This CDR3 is CASSLGVQGTQQYF.

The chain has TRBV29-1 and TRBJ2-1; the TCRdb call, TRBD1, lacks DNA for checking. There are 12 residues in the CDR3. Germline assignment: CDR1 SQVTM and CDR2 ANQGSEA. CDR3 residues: CSVVRTGREQFF.

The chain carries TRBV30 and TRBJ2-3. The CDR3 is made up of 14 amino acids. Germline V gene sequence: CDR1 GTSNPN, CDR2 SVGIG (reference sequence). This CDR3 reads CAWSHLDLTDTQYF.

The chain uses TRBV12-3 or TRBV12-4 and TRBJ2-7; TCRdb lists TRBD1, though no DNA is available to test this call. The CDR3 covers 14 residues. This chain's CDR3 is CASSGRGTVYEQYF.

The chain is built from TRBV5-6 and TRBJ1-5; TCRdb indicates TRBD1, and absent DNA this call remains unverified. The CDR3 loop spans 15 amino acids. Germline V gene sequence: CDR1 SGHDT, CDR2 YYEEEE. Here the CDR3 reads CASKRQGAGNQPQHF.

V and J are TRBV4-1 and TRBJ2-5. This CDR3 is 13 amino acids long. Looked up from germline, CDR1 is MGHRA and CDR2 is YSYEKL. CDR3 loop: CASSQVTIETQYF.

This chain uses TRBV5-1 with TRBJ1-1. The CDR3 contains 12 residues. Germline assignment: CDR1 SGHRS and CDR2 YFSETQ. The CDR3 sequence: CASSLASTEAFF.

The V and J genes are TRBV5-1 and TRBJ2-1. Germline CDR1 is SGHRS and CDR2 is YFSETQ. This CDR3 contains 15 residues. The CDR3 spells CASSLTGGSYNEQFF.

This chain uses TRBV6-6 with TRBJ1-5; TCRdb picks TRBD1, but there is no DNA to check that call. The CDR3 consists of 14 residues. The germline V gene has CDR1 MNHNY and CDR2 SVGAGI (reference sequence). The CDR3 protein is CASSGGNSNQPQHF.

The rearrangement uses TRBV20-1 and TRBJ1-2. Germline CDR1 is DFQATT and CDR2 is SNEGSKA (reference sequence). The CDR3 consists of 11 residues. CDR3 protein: CSAPQDYGYTF.

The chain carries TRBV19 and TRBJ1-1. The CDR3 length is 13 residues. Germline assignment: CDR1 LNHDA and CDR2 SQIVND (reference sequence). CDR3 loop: CASSSEVIAEAFF.

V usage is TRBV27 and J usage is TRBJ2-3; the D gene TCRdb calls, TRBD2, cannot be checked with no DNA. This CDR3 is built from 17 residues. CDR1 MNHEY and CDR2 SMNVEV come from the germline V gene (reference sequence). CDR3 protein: CASMITSGWGHTDTQYF.

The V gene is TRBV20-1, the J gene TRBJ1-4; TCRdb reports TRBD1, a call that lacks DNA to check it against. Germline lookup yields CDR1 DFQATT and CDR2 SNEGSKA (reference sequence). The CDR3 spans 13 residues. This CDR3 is CSASWDRAKKLFF.

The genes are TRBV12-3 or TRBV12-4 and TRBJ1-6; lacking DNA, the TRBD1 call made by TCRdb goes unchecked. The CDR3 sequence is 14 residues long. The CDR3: CASSFPVVGSPLHF.

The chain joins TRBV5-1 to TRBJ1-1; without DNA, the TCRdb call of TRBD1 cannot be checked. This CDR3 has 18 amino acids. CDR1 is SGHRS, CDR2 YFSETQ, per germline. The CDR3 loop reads CASSLGTGAMKWNTEAFF.

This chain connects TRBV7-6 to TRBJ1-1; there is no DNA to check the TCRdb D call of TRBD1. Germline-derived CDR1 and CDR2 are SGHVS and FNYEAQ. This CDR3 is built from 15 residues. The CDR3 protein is CASSLFQGMNTEAFF.

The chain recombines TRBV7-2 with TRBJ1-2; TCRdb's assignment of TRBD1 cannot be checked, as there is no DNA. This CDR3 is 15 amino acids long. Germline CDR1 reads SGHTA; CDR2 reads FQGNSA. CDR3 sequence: CASSPGVGGNYGYTF.

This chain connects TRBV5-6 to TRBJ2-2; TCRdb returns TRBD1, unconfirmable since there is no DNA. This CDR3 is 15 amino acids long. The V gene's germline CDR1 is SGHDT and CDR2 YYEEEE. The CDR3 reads CASSLVLAGSGELFF.

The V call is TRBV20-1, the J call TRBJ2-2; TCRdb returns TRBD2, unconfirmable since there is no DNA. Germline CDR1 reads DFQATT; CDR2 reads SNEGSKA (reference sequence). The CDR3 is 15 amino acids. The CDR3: CSASATSGKTGELFF.